The subject of this entry is one T cell receptor (beta chain). The antigen remains undetermined. Trimming removed 1 base at V and 9 bases at J, with 14 bases between. Per the germline V gene, CDR1 is SGHKS and CDR2 is YYEKEE (reference sequence). The CDR3 contains 15 residues. This record belongs to a study of cytomegalovirus exposure and HLA in healthy donors. Study results and caveats: Being indistinguishable, some V segments were excluded, TRBV6-2 and TRBV6-3 among them.

The PCR was carried out with 60 Vbeta primers and 13 Jbeta primers. Data came from immunoSEQ multiplex PCR; TCRdb stores just in-frame clones and leaves some out. The sample holds around 230,000 clones, about three quarters seen once. The chain joins TRBV5-5 to TRBJ1-6; no clear D. The sample consisted of PBMCs. This receptor was identified in a boy aged 5-17 years in good health and CMV-seronegative. CDR3 in DNA: TGTGCCAGCAGCTTGCGGTCGGTTCTAACTTCACCCCTCCACTTT. Residues: CASSLRSVLTSPLHF.